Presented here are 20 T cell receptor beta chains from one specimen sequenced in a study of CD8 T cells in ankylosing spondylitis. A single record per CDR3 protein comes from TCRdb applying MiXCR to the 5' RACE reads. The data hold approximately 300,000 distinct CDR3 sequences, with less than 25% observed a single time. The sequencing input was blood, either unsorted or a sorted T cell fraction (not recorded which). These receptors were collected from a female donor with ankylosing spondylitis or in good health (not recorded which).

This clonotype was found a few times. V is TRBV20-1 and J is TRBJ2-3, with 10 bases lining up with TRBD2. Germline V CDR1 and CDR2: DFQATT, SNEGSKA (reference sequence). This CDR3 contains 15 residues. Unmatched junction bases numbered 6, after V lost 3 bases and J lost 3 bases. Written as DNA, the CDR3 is TGCAGTGCTAGCCCTAGCGGGAGCACGACAGATACGCAGTATTTT. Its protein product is CSASPSGSTTDTQYF.

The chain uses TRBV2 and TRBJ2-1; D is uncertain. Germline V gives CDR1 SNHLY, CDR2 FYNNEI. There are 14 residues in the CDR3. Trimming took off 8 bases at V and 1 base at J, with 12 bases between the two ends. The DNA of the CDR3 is TGTGCCAGCGTCTGGTCTCCTTCCTACAATGAGCAGTTCTTC. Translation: CASVWSPSYNEQFF.

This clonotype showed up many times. CDR3 sequence: CSARRRGNTEAFF. Here the CDR3 DNA reads TGCAGTGCTCGGCGTCGGGGGAACACTGAAGCTTTCTTT. The chain employs TRBV20-1 and TRBJ1-1; no definite D call. CDR1 and CDR2 (germline): DFQATT, SNEGSKA (reference sequence). Trimming stripped 5 bases from V and 1 base from J, with 11 bases between. This CDR3 contains 13 residues.

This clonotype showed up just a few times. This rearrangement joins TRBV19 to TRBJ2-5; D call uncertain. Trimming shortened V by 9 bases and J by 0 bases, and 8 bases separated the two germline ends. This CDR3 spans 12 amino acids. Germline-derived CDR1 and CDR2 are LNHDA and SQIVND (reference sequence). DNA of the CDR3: TGTGCCAGCGCGGAGAACCAAGAGACCCAGTACTTC. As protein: CASAENQETQYF.

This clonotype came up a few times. The CDR3 reads CASSQTGTNEKLFF. The CDR3 DNA is TGTGCCAGCAGTCAGACAGGCACAAATGAAAAACTGTTTTTT. The chain recombines TRBV12-3 or TRBV12-4 with TRBJ1-4; D might be TRBD1 (6 bases). This CDR3 has 14 residues. Trimming removed 5 bases at V and 5 bases at J, with 12 bases between.

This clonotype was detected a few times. CDR3 in amino acids: CASSEGQANTEAFF. CDR3 nucleotide sequence: TGTGCCAGCAGTGAGGGACAGGCGAACACTGAAGCTTTCTTT. The genes are TRBV9 and TRBJ1-1, with TRBD1 identical over 8 bases. The germline V gene has CDR1 SGDLS and CDR2 YYNGEE. J gave up 1 base and V 5 bases, and 4 bases lay outside the gene matches. The CDR3 length is 14 residues.

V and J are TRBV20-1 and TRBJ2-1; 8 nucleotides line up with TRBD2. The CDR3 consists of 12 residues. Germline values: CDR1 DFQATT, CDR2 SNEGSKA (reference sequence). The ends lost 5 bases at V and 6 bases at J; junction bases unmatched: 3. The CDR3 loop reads CSARGLVNEQFF. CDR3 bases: TGCAGTGCTCGGGGACTAGTCAATGAGCAGTTCTTC.

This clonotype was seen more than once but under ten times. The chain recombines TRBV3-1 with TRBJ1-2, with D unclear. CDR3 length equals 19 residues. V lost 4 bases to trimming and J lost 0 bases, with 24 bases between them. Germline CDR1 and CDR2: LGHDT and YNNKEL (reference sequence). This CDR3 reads CASSLSTVDGILANYGYTF. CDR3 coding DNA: TGTGCCAGCAGCCTTAGTACAGTGGACGGAATCTTAGCTAACTATGGCTACACCTTC.

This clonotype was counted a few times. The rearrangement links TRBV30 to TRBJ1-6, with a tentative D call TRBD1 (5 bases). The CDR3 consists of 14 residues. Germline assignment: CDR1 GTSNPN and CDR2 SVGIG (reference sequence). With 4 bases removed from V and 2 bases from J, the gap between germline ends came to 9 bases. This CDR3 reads CAWTGNTYNSPLHF. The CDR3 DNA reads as TGTGCCTGGACAGGGAACACCTATAATTCACCCCTCCACTTT. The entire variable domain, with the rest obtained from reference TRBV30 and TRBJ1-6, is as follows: SQTIHQWPATLVQPVGSPLSLECTVEGTSNPNLYWYRQAAGRGLQLLFYSVGIGQISSEVPQNLSASRPQDRQFILSSKKLLLSDSGFYLCAWTGNTYNSPLHFGNGTRLTVT.

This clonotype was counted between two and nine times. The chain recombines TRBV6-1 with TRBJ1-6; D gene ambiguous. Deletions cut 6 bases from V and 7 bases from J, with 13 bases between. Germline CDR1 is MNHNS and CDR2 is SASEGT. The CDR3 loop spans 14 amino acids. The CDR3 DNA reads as TGTGCCAGCAGAGCCGGGGTTGACAATTCACCCCTCCACTTT. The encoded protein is CASRAGVDNSPLHF.

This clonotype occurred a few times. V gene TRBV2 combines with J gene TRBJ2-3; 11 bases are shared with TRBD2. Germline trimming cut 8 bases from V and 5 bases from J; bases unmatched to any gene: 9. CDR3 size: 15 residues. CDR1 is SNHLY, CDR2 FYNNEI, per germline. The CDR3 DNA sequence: TGTGCCAGCTGGTCACTAGCGGGAGAAGAAGATACGCAGTATTTT. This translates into CASWSLAGEEDTQYF.

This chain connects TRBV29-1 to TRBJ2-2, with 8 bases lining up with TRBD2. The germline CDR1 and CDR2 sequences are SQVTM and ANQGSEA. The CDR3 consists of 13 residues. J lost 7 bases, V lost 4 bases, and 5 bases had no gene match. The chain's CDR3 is CSVAAGGYGELFF. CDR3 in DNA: TGCAGCGTTGCGGCGGGAGGATACGGGGAGCTGTTTTTT.

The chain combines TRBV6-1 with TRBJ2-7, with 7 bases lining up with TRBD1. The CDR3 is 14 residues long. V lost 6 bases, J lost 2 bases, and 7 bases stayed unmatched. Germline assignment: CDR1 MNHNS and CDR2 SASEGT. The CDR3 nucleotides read TGTGCCAGCAGCACCGGGACAGCGACCTACGAGCAGTACTTC. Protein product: CASSTGTATYEQYF.

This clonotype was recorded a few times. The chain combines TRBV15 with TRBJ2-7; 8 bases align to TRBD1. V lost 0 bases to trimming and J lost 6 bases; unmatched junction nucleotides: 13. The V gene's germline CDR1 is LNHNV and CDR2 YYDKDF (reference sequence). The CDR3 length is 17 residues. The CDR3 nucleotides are TGTGCCACCAGCAGAGAGCATGTAGACAGGGGAGCTGTCGAGCAGTACTTC. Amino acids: CATSREHVDRGAVEQYF. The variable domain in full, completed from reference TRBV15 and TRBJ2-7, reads DAMVIQNPRYQVTQFGKPVTLSCSQTLNHNVMYWYQQKSSQAPKLLFHYYDKDFNNEADTPDNFQSRRPNTSFCFLDIRSPGLGDTAMYLCATSREHVDRGAVEQYFGPGTRLTVT.

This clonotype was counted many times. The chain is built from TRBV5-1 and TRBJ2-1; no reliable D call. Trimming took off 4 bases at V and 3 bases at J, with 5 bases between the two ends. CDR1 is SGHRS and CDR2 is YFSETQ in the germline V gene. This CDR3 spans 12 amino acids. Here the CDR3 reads CASSPDYNEQFF. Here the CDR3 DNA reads TGCGCCAGCAGCCCAGACTACAATGAGCAGTTCTTC.

CDR3 protein: CASSSGTRTDTQYF. The CDR3 bases are TGTGCCAGCTCGTCCGGGACGCGAACAGATACGCAGTATTTT. V usage is TRBV18 and J usage is TRBJ2-3; D is tentatively TRBD1 or TRBD2 (5 bases each). With 6 bases removed from V and 3 bases from J, the gap between germline ends came to 13 bases. Germline CDR1 and CDR2: KGHSH and LQKENI. The CDR3 has 14 amino acids.

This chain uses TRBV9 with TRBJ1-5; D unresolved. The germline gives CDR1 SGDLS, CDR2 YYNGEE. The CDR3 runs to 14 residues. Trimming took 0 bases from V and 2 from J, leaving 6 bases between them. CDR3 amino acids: CASSVAGGNQPQHF. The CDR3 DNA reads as TGTGCCAGCAGCGTAGCCGGAGGCAATCAGCCCCAGCATTTT. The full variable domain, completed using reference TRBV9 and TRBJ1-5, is DSGVTQTPKHLITATGQRVTLRCSPRSGDLSVYWYQQSLDQGLQFLIQYYNGEERAKGNILERFSAQQFPDLHSELNLSSLELGDSALYFCASSVAGGNQPQHFGDGTRLSIL.

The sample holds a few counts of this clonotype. The CDR3 is CRLDRGRYEQYF. The CDR3 DNA follows: TGCAGACTGGACAGGGGGCGTTACGAGCAGTACTTC. The chain links TRBV20-1 to TRBJ2-7; 11 bases are a match to TRBD1. The CDR3 runs 12 residues. The germline V gene encodes CDR1 DFQATT and CDR2 SNEGSKA (reference sequence).

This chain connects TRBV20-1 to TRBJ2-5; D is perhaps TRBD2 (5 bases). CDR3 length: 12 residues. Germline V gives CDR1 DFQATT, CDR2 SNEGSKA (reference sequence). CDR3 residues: CSPGVGRETQYF. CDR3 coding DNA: TGCAGCCCCGGTGTAGGGAGAGAGACCCAGTACTTC.

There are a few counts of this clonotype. CDR3 DNA sequence: TGTGCCAGCAGCTACCCGGGACTAGCGGGAGTCGAGGACGAGCAGTACTTC. Its protein product is CASSYPGLAGVEDEQYF. The chain combines TRBV5-6 with TRBJ2-7, with 14 bases identical to TRBD2. J lost 5 bases, V lost 3 bases, and 10 bases had no gene match. CDR1 and CDR2 (germline): SGHDT, YYEEEE. This CDR3 is built from 17 residues.